This T cell receptor (beta chain) emerged from a study of T-cell reconstitution after alpha-beta-depleted transplantation in children. CDR1 and CDR2 (germline): SGHRS, YFSETQ. V was trimmed by 0 bases and J by 5 bases, leaving 9 bases between them. CDR3 length: 14 amino acids. The TCRbeta library was prepared with unique molecular identifiers. MiXCR, run by TCRdb on the PCR reads, gives a single entry per CDR3 protein. The top ten clones hold more than 2% of a sample with 500,000 or so distinct CDR3 sequences, approximately 30% of them seen once. The chain joins TRBV5-1 to TRBJ2-1; D gene uncertain. The receptor's source is a human donor who donated a stem cell graft to a child with aplastic anemia. The sample was PBMCs from the stem cell graft donor, taken from the stem cell graft. This CDR3 reads CASSLGQEHNEQFF. The CDR3 DNA follows: TGCGCCAGCAGCTTGGGGCAGGAGCACAATGAGCAGTTCTTC.